These T cell receptor beta chains were read from a single sample in a study of blood T cell repertoires in COVID-19. The data were produced by immunoSEQ multiplex PCR, yet TCRdb's version contains in-frame clones alone and is incomplete. Of 120,000 or so clones listed, about 85% are singletons. Input material: peripheral blood. The source is a man aged 65 to 79 with acute or convalescent COVID-19. CDR3s include the opening cysteine and the closing phenylalanine or tryptophan. Each record gives: clone size, V gene, CDR3 length, D gene, J gene, CDR3 DNA, CDR3 protein. D genes are given only for firm matches. Some rows have no size entry. The others give once, few or many, or a class for an expanded clone.

few	TRBV7-8	16	TRBD1	TRBJ2-3	TGTGCCAGCAGCTTTGTGTCAGGGGGATCTACAGATACGCAGTATTTT	CASSFVSGGSTDTQYF
few	TRBV9	14	.	TRBJ2-1	TGTGCCAGCAGCGGCCAGGGGAGTTACAATGAGCAGTTCTTC	CASSGQGSYNEQFF
once	TRBV7-2	15	.	TRBJ1-5	TGTGCCAGCAGCTTACGGGGGGCGCAGGGTCAGCCCCAGCATTTT	CASSLRGAQGQPQHF
.	TRBV6-5	14	.	TRBJ2-2	TGTGCCAGCAGCCCCGGGAGGAACACCGGGGAGCTGTTTTTT	CASSPGRNTGELFF
.	TRBV2	15	.	TRBJ1-1	TGTGCCAGCAGCCTCCTGGAAGGGGTTGACACTGAAGCTTTCTTT	CASSLLEGVDTEAFF
.	TRBV28	15	.	TRBJ1-6	TGTGCCAGCAGTTCCGGACAGATCGGGAATTCACCCCTCCACTTT	CASSSGQIGNSPLHF
.	TRBV28	14	TRBD1	TRBJ1-2	TGTGCCAGCAAACGGACAGGGGGTAACTATGGCTACACCTTC	CASKRTGGNYGYTF
once	TRBV3-1/TRBV3-2	18	TRBD2	TRBJ2-5	TGTGCCAGCAGCCCGGGACTAGCGGGGGCCGGGTACCAAGAGACCCAGTACTTC	CASSPGLAGAGYQETQYF
.	TRBV20-1	11	.	TRBJ2-1	TGCAGTGGTCAGGGGTACAATGAGCAGTTCTTC	CSGQGYNEQFF
.	TRBV15	18	TRBD1	TRBJ2-2	TGTGCCACCAGCAGATCACTACACGGGACAGGGGACACCGGGGAGCTGTTTTTT	CATSRSLHGTGDTGELFF
.	TRBV5-5	14	.	TRBJ1-5	TGTGCCAGCAGCCCCCTCGACTCCGAACAGCCCCAGCATTTT	CASSPLDSEQPQHF
.	TRBV10-3	14	.	TRBJ2-2	TGTGCCATCAGTCGTGTGGCCACCACCGGGGAGCTGTTTTTT	CAISRVATTGELFF
few	TRBV7-2	13	TRBD2	TRBJ2-1	TGTGCCAGCAGCTTCAGGGACTACCGAGCAAAGTTCTTC	CASSFRDYRAKFF
.	TRBV9	15	TRBD2	TRBJ2-5	TGTGCCAGCAGCAGGTTTCGCGGGGGGCAAGAGACCCAGTACTTC	CASSRFRGGQETQYF
.	TRBV15	12	.	TRBJ2-7	TGTGCCACCAGCCCCCGAGGGAACGAGCAGTACTTC	CATSPRGNEQYF
.	TRBV3-1/TRBV3-2	14	TRBD1	TRBJ1-2	TGTGCCAGCAGCCAAGGGACAGGGGGCTATGGCTACACCTTC	CASSQGTGGYGYTF
.	TRBV27	18	TRBD2	TRBJ2-1	TGTGCCAGCAGTTTACGGACTAGCGGGGGTTTAACCTACAATGAGCAGTTCTTC	CASSLRTSGGLTYNEQFF
.	TRBV7-3	13	.	TRBJ2-4	TGTGCCAGCAGCTTAGGGCCCAAAAACATTCAGTACTTC	CASSLGPKNIQYF
.	TRBV5-8	15	TRBD1	TRBJ1-2	TGTGCCAGCAGCCTTTGGGACAGGGAGGGCCATGGCTACACCTTC	CASSLWDREGHGYTF
.	TRBV29-1	14	TRBD1	TRBJ1-1	TGCAGCTTCAGGACAGGGGTGTGGAACACTGAAGCTTTCTTT	CSFRTGVWNTEAFF
.	TRBV6-5	12	.	TRBJ1-4	TGTGCCAGCAGGGTACCTAGTGAAAAACTGTTTTTT	CASRVPSEKLFF
once	TRBV2	14	.	TRBJ2-5	TGTGCCAGCAGTGAACAAGGGAAAGCGGGGACCCAGTACTTC	CASSEQGKAGTQYF
.	TRBV24-1	18	.	TRBJ2-6	TGTGCCACCAGTGATCGGAAGGGGGTCCTCTCTGGGGCCAACGTCCTGACTTTC	CATSDRKGVLSGANVLTF
.	TRBV6-5	15	TRBD2	TRBJ2-3	TGTGCCAGCAGGAGACTAGCGGGGGTCACAGATACGCAGTATTTT	CASRRLAGVTDTQYF
.	TRBV9	14	TRBD1	TRBJ2-7	TGTGCCAGCAGCCGGACAGGGGATCCCTACGAGCAGTACTTC	CASSRTGDPYEQYF
.	TRBV10-3	15	TRBD1	TRBJ2-7	TGTGCCATCAGTGAGGGAGGACAGGGGCGGTACGAGCAGTACTTC	CAISEGGQGRYEQYF
few	TRBV6-5	14	.	TRBJ2-7	TGTGCCAGCAGAAGACTAACGGCCAACTACGAGCAGTACTTC	CASRRLTANYEQYF
.	TRBV6-5	15	TRBD1	TRBJ1-1	TGTGCCAGCAGTCCCGACAGGGTCAGCGGCTTTGAAGCTTTCTTT	CASSPDRVSGFEAFF